These T cell receptor beta chains were read from a single sample in a study of blood T cell repertoires in COVID-19. Assay: immunoSEQ multiplex PCR; the TCRdb copy retains only in-frame clones and omits some. The sample yields roughly 250,000 clones, around three quarters seen once. The sequencing input was peripheral blood. The receptors were gathered from a woman aged 80 or over with acute or convalescent COVID-19. CDR3s include the opening cysteine and the closing phenylalanine or tryptophan. The D gene is left open where the match is weak. Clone size is stated in some rows and not others, as once, few, many or a class when expanded.

clone size,V gene,D gene,J gene,CDR3 DNA,CDR3 protein
-,TRBV4-2,-,TRBJ1-1,TGTGCCAGCAGCCAAGATAGGTGGGGGGGAAACACTGAAGCTTTCTTT,CASSQDRWGGNTEAFF
few,TRBV19,-,TRBJ1-1,TGTGCCAGTTCAGACAGCCCCACTGAAGCTTTCTTT,CASSDSPTEAFF
-,TRBV15,TRBD1,TRBJ1-6,TGTGCCACCAGCAGAGATCGGGGGACAGGGGGATATAATTCACCCCTCCACTTT,CATSRDRGTGGYNSPLHF
-,TRBV11-2,-,TRBJ1-6,TGTGCCAGCAGGAGCTATAATTCACCCCTCCACTTT,CASRSYNSPLHF
-,TRBV12-5,-,TRBJ1-6,TGTGCTAGTGGTATACAGGGAGCTTCACCCCTCCACTTT,CASGIQGASPLHF
once,TRBV3-1/TRBV3-2,TRBD1,TRBJ1-5,TGTGCCAGCGCGGGACAGGGGGCGAGGCAGCCCCAGCATTTT,CASAGQGARQPQHF
few,TRBV9,-,TRBJ1-2,TGTGCCAGCAGCGCGGACAGCTATGGCTACACCTTC,CASSADSYGYTF
-,TRBV5-6,-,TRBJ1-2,TGTGCCAGCAGCCCGCTATCGACAAGAAACTATGGCTACACCTTC,CASSPLSTRNYGYTF
once,TRBV19,TRBD1,TRBJ1-5,TGTGCCAGTTCCGGGACAGGGGATGGTCAGCCCCAGCATTTT,CASSGTGDGQPQHF
-,TRBV10-3,-,TRBJ2-1,TGTGCCATCAGTGAGTCGTGGGTCCGCGCGGGGGACAACAATGAGCAGTTCTTC,CAISESWVRAGDNNEQFF
once,TRBV4-1,-,TRBJ1-3,TGCGCCAGCAGCCAAGAGTTATCAGGGTTGAGCTCTGGAAACACCATATATTTT,CASSQELSGLSSGNTIYF
-,TRBV19,TRBD1,TRBJ2-7,TGTGCCAGTAGCCTTGGACAGGGGATGTCCTACGAGCAGTACTTC,CASSLGQGMSYEQYF
-,TRBV30,TRBD1,TRBJ1-3,TGTGCCGGAACAGGGGGCGTCCGGACCATATATTTT,CAGTGGVRTIYF
-,TRBV27,-,TRBJ2-2,TGTGCCAGCAGTTTATTGAAGCCAACGATCGTCCCCGGGGAGCTGTTTTTT,CASSLLKPTIVPGELFF
-,TRBV28,TRBD1,TRBJ2-7,TGTGCCAGCAGTTCGCTGACAGGGTACATAATTGGGGACGAGCAGTACTTC,CASSSLTGYIIGDEQYF
-,TRBV19,TRBD1,TRBJ1-2,TGTGCCACATCGGGACAGGCCAACTATGGCTACACCTTC,CATSGQANYGYTF
-,TRBV19,TRBD1,TRBJ1-5,TGTGCCAGTAGTTCGGGGGGGACAGGGGGTATTGAGCCCCAGCATTTT,CASSSGGTGGIEPQHF
-,TRBV4-3,TRBD1,TRBJ1-5,TGCGCCAGCAGCCAAGAGTACGGGACAGCGAGGTCTAGCAATCAGCCCCAGCATTTT,CASSQEYGTARSSNQPQHF
-,TRBV27,TRBD2,TRBJ2-7,TGTGCCAGCAGGACTAGCGGGAGAGATGAGCAGTACTTC,CASRTSGRDEQYF
-,TRBV9,TRBD2,TRBJ2-2,TGTGCCAGCAGCGCTAGCGGGAGTACCGGGGAGCTGTTTTTT,CASSASGSTGELFF
-,TRBV4-1,-,TRBJ1-5,TGCGCCAGCAGTCCAGGGTATAGCAATCAGCCCCAGCATTTT,CASSPGYSNQPQHF
-,TRBV3-1/TRBV3-2,-,TRBJ1-2,TGTGCCAGCAGCCAAGAAATGGTTGGGGCCGGTTATGGCTACACCTTC,CASSQEMVGAGYGYTF
few,TRBV4-1,-,TRBJ1-2,TGCGCCAGCAGCCAAGGCAGGGGAGGGACTGGCTATGGCTACACCTTC,CASSQGRGGTGYGYTF
-,TRBV6-5,TRBD1,TRBJ2-5,TGTGCCAGCAGGGGACAGGTGGGCGAGACCCAGTACTTC,CASRGQVGETQYF
-,TRBV7-3,TRBD1,TRBJ2-2,TGTGCCAGCAGCTTAGGCATCAGGGGGCGCGACGGGGAGCTGTTTTTT,CASSLGIRGRDGELFF
-,TRBV6-5,TRBD2,TRBJ2-7,TGTGCCAGCAGTTACTCCGCGGGGGGGCCCTACGAGCAGTACTTC,CASSYSAGGPYEQYF
-,TRBV4-1,TRBD2,TRBJ2-3,TGCGCCAGCAGCCAAGGGACTAGCGGGAGGGCCGAAGATACGCAGTATTTT,CASSQGTSGRAEDTQYF
-,TRBV6-5,-,TRBJ1-5,TGTGCCAGCAGTTCAGGGTGGCGACAGCCCCAGCATTTT,CASSSGWRQPQHF
once,TRBV29-1,-,TRBJ2-5,TGCAGCGCCGACGGGAGTCTTCAAGAGACCCAGTACTTC,CSADGSLQETQYF
-,TRBV9,-,TRBJ2-1,TGTGCCAGCAGCGTCAGAGGTAGTGAAGGTGAGCAGTTCTTC,CASSVRGSEGEQFF
-,TRBV6-5,-,TRBJ1-2,TGTGCCAGCAGTTACGGACAGTACGGCTACACCTTC,CASSYGQYGYTF
-,TRBV10-3,TRBD1,TRBJ1-2,TGTGCCATCAGTGAGCCTGACAGGGGTCCCGGCTACACCTTC,CAISEPDRGPGYTF
few,TRBV18,-,TRBJ2-3,TGTGCCAGCTCACCCTCCCTAGGGGGTCCGTCAGATACGCAGTATTTT,CASSPSLGGPSDTQYF
-,TRBV19,TRBD1,TRBJ1-6,TGTGCCAGTACCCCGGTTGGGACAGGGGATTCACCCCTCCACTTT,CASTPVGTGDSPLHF
-,TRBV10-3,TRBD2,TRBJ2-2,TGTGCCATCAGTGTTGGGAGGGGTGAAAACACCGGGGAGCTGTTTTTT,CAISVGRGENTGELFF
-,TRBV27,TRBD1,TRBJ1-4,TGTGCCAGCAGTACAGGGGAATTAGGGGAAAAACTGTTTTTT,CASSTGELGEKLFF
-,TRBV3-1/TRBV3-2,-,TRBJ2-7,TGTGCCAGCAGCCATGCATGGACGGAGGGGCCCTACGAGCAGTACTTC,CASSHAWTEGPYEQYF
-,TRBV6-2/TRBV6-3,TRBD2,TRBJ2-7,TGTGCCAGCAGTTACTCTCGACTAGCGGACTACGAGCAGTACTTC,CASSYSRLADYEQYF
-,TRBV11-2,-,TRBJ1-4,TGTGCCAGCAGCTTAGTACAACATTTTCATCTGTTTTTT,CASSLVQHFHLFF
-,TRBV18,TRBD1,TRBJ1-5,TGTGCCAGCTCCCCCACGACAGGGCTCGTCGATCAGCCCCAGCATTTT,CASSPTTGLVDQPQHF
-,TRBV27,TRBD1,TRBJ2-3,TGTGCCAGCAGTTTCCGGGACAGGGCCACAGATACGCAGTATTTT,CASSFRDRATDTQYF
-,TRBV5-1,TRBD2,TRBJ2-1,TGCGCCAGCAGCTTGGGCGGGGGGACTTACAATGAGCAGTTCTTC,CASSLGGGTYNEQFF
-,TRBV6-5,-,TRBJ1-1,TGTGCCAGCAGTTCCAGGACGGGGAGATCCACTGAAGCTTTCTTT,CASSSRTGRSTEAFF
-,TRBV9,TRBD2,TRBJ2-1,TGTGCCAGCAGCGTAGCCCCGGTGGGGCGGGGGGGCGCCAATGAGCAGTTCTTC,CASSVAPVGRGGANEQFF